This is a list of T cell receptor beta chains from one sample in a study of blood T cells in healthy people across ages. From the 5' RACE reads, TCRdb called clonotypes with MiXCR, one entry per CDR3 protein. The table lists hundreds of thousands of distinct CDR3 sequences, 29% of them singletons. The sample taken for sequencing was blood. Every receptor here comes from an elderly woman in good health. The CDR3 runs from the conserved cysteine through the conserved F or W. A D gene is named only where the DNA matches it firmly. Size is omitted from some rows. Given values are once, few, many or a class for expanded clones.

few	TRBV6-2/TRBV6-3	-	TRBJ2-4	TGTGCCAGCACCCCGACGGGGACCAAAAACATTCAGTACTTC	CASTPTGTKNIQYF
few	TRBV14	-	TRBJ2-5	TGTGCCAGCAGCCATTCGGGGGAGACCCAGTACTTC	CASSHSGETQYF
many	TRBV4-1	TRBD1	TRBJ1-2	TGCGCCAGCAGCCAACCGGGACAGGGGTATGGCTACACCTTC	CASSQPGQGYGYTF
many	TRBV11-2	TRBD1	TRBJ2-7	TGTGCCAGCAGCTGGGGACAGATTTACGAGCAGTACTTC	CASSWGQIYEQYF
-	TRBV6-1	TRBD1	TRBJ1-2	TGTGCCAGCAGGGTAGGACAGGGGACCTATGGCTACACCTTC	CASRVGQGTYGYTF
few	TRBV14	-	TRBJ1-2	TGTGCCAGCAGCCAAGCCATATATGGCTACACCTTC	CASSQAIYGYTF
-	TRBV5-1	-	TRBJ2-2	TGCGCCAGCAGCTTGTTTCCCCTCGGGAACACCGGGGAGCTGTTTTTT	CASSLFPLGNTGELFF
few	TRBV20-1	-	TRBJ2-5	TGCAGTGCCGTCTGGGGGTTGGGGGAGACCCAGTACTTC	CSAVWGLGETQYF
many	TRBV21-1	-	TRBJ2-7	TGTGCCCCTGCCTTAAAGTACTTC	CAPALKYF
-	TRBV20-1	-	TRBJ2-6	TGCGGTGCACAGAGCTCTGGGGCCAACGTCCTGACTTTC	CGAQSSGANVLTF
-	TRBV7-3	TRBD1	TRBJ2-1	TGTGCCAGCAGCATCGACAGGGCTGGGAATGAGCAGTTCTTC	CASSIDRAGNEQFF
-	TRBV12-3/TRBV12-4	TRBD2	TRBJ2-3	TGTGCCAGCAGACTAGCGGGGGGGACCACAGAGGGGCAGTATTTT	CASRLAGGTTEGQYF
many	TRBV7-2	-	TRBJ2-3	TGTGCCAGCAGCTTATTGTTGGGTAGCCCCACAGATACGCAGTATTTT	CASSLLLGSPTDTQYF
many	TRBV7-2	TRBD1	TRBJ1-2	TGTGCCAGCAGCCCTGGAGGGACAGCTAACTATGGCTACACCTTC	CASSPGGTANYGYTF
many	TRBV28	-	TRBJ1-1	TGTGCCAGCAGGCTAGGACTGGGTGAAGCTTTCTTT	CASRLGLGEAFF
few	TRBV20-1	TRBD2	TRBJ2-1	TGCAGTGCCGCAAGTAGCGGGGGGCGGTCCTACAATGAGCAGTTCTTC	CSAASSGGRSYNEQFF
few	TRBV7-2	-	TRBJ2-3	TGTGCCGGCAGCTCTTCCCCCGGGGCAGATACGCAGTATTTT	CAGSSSPGADTQYF
once	TRBV9	TRBD1	TRBJ1-1	TGTGCCAGCAGCGTAGCAGGGGGTGAAGGCACTGAAGCTTTCTTT	CASSVAGGEGTEAFF
many	TRBV4-3	-	TRBJ2-1	TGCGCCAGCAGCCAGAGACAGGTTACCTACAATGAGCAGTTCTTC	CASSQRQVTYNEQFF
many	TRBV4-3	-	TRBJ2-1	TGCGCCAGCAGCCAAGAGGACTGGTCCTTCAATGAGCAGTTCTTC	CASSQEDWSFNEQFF
many	TRBV14	-	TRBJ2-4	TGTGCCAGCAGCCAAGCAGTTAGCCTGAGGTACTTC	CASSQAVSLRYF
few	TRBV7-2	-	TRBJ1-2	TGTGCCAGCAGCCTAAGGTGGGCGGTTGGCTACACCTTC	CASSLRWAVGYTF
many	TRBV7-2	-	TRBJ2-1	TGTGCCAGCAGCCCGGGACTCGGGTACAATGAGCAGTTCTTC	CASSPGLGYNEQFF
few	TRBV7-6	TRBD1	TRBJ1-1	TGTGCCAGCAGCCCCGGACAGGGGTATAGAAACACTGAAGCTTTCTTT	CASSPGQGYRNTEAFF
many	TRBV7-6	TRBD1	TRBJ2-5	TGTGCCAGCAGCTTAGAGACAGGGTTCCAAGAGACCCAGTACTTC	CASSLETGFQETQYF
many	TRBV7-2	-	TRBJ2-1	TGTGCCAGCAGCCCCCGAAGGGGTAATGAGCAGTTCTTC	CASSPRRGNEQFF
many	TRBV4-3	TRBD2	TRBJ2-5	TGCGCCAGCAGCCGGACTAGCGGGGGGAAACAAGAGACCCAGTACTTC	CASSRTSGGKQETQYF
-	TRBV29-1	-	TRBJ1-2	TGCAGCGTTGATTTTGGGGAGGATGGCTACACCTTC	CSVDFGEDGYTF
-	TRBV5-1	-	TRBJ2-1	TGCGCCAGCGGCCCCGTTACGAATGAGCAGTTCTTC	CASGPVTNEQFF
-	TRBV20-1	TRBD1	TRBJ1-5	TGCAGTGCAGGGACAGGGAGTCAGCCCCAGCATTTT	CSAGTGSQPQHF
many	TRBV15	TRBD2	TRBJ2-3	TGTGCCACCAGCCGACTAGCGGGTGACACAGATACGCAGTATTTT	CATSRLAGDTDTQYF
few	TRBV5-1	TRBD1	TRBJ2-2	TGCGCCAGCAGCTCAAACGGACAGGGACGGACCGGGGAGCTGTTTTTT	CASSSNGQGRTGELFF
few	TRBV10-3	TRBD1	TRBJ1-6	TGTGCCATCAGTGAGTCGTGGGGACAGGGGATTTCACCCCTCCACTTT	CAISESWGQGISPLHF
-	TRBV10-3	-	TRBJ2-3	TGTGCCATCGGTGAGTCGACAGCTAAATACACAGATACGCAGTATTTT	CAIGESTAKYTDTQYF
few	TRBV2	TRBD2	TRBJ2-3	TGTGCCAGCTTTCGGGGGGGGCAGGCTACGCAGTATTTT	CASFRGGQATQYF
-	TRBV6-1	-	TRBJ1-1	TGTGCCAGCTTGCCGAGCACTGAAGCTTTCTTT	CASLPSTEAFF
many	TRBV6-2/TRBV6-3	-	TRBJ2-3	TGTGCCAGCAGTTCCACTTTGAGCACAGATACGCAGTATTTT	CASSSTLSTDTQYF
-	TRBV3-1	-	TRBJ2-1	TGTGCCAGCACGAATTTTCCTCTGGACAATGAGCAGTTCTTC	CASTNFPLDNEQFF
-	TRBV4-3	-	TRBJ1-1	TGCGCCAGCAGCGAACAAAGGACAGTAAACACTGAAGCTTTCTTT	CASSEQRTVNTEAFF
-	TRBV12-3/TRBV12-4	-	TRBJ2-1	TGTGCCAGCAGCCCAGTTTCGACGGGGTACAATGAGCAGTTCTTC	CASSPVSTGYNEQFF
-	TRBV19	-	TRBJ2-1	TGTGCCAGTAGTAACCAGGGGAGCATTAATGAGCAGTTCTTC	CASSNQGSINEQFF
few	TRBV6-2/TRBV6-3	-	TRBJ1-1	TGTGCCAGCAGTTACGTAGAGGGGAACACTGAAGCTTTCTTT	CASSYVEGNTEAFF
many	TRBV6-2/TRBV6-3	-	TRBJ1-2	TGTGCCAGCGGGGGGCGACTCTACAGGGATGGCTACACCTTC	CASGGRLYRDGYTF
many	TRBV4-2	-	TRBJ1-2	TGTGCCAGCAGCCAAGATCAGGGGTCCTATGGCTACACCTTC	CASSQDQGSYGYTF
-	TRBV10-3	TRBD1	TRBJ1-1	TGTGCCATCAGGGACAGGGGGCTTCGGAGGAACACTGAAGCTTTCTTT	CAIRDRGLRRNTEAFF
-	TRBV9	-	TRBJ1-1	TGTGCCAGCAGCGTTAACCCAGAGGACACTGAAGCTTTCTTT	CASSVNPEDTEAFF
-	TRBV7-2	-	TRBJ1-1	TGTGCCAGCATCCGTCCGTCGGGCACTGAAGCTTTCTTT	CASIRPSGTEAFF
-	TRBV27	TRBD1	TRBJ2-5	TGTGCCAGCAGCTCGACAGGGATGAAGACCCAGTACTTC	CASSSTGMKTQYF
many	TRBV28	-	TRBJ2-7	TGTGCCAGCAGTTTGAACAGGGCAGAGCAGTACTTC	CASSLNRAEQYF
many	TRBV3-1	-	TRBJ2-3	TGTGCCAGCAGCCAAGATTACGGGGCTAATCTTGGGACGCAGTATTTT	CASSQDYGANLGTQYF
-	TRBV9	TRBD2	TRBJ2-1	TGTGCCAGCAGCGTTATTAGCGGGGCTACCCACAATGAGCAGTTCTTC	CASSVISGATHNEQFF
few	TRBV7-2	-	TRBJ1-1	TGTGCCAGCAGCCCCGGCCTCCGCCTTGGTGGGAACACTGAAGCTTTCTTT	CASSPGLRLGGNTEAFF
-	TRBV20-1	TRBD2	TRBJ2-3	TGCAGTGCTAGCGGGGCGGAGCGGGGGCCAGATACGCAGTATTTT	CSASGAERGPDTQYF
few	TRBV20-1	-	TRBJ1-2	TGCAGTGCTAGAGATGACGTAGTTTGGTGGTCCTATGGCTACACCTTC	CSARDDVVWWSYGYTF
few	TRBV20-1	-	TRBJ1-1	TGCAGTGCTAGAGAACAAGGGGCAATGAACACTGAGGCTTTCTTT	CSAREQGAMNTEAFF
many	TRBV7-9	TRBD1	TRBJ1-6	TGTGCCAGCAGTTTCCAGGGGGGAAATTCACCCCTCCACTTT	CASSFQGGNSPLHF
-	TRBV12-3/TRBV12-4	TRBD2	TRBJ2-5	TGTGCCAGCAGTTTAGAAAGCGGGGGGGCCGGTGGACAAGAGACCCAGTACTTC	CASSLESGGAGGQETQYF
many	TRBV2	-	TRBJ2-3	TGTGCCAGCAGTGAACACAGGGAGGGAGATACGCAGTATTTT	CASSEHREGDTQYF
few	TRBV24-1	TRBD1	TRBJ2-1	TGTGCCACCAGTGATTACACAGGGGGCACTGAGCAGTTCTTC	CATSDYTGGTEQFF